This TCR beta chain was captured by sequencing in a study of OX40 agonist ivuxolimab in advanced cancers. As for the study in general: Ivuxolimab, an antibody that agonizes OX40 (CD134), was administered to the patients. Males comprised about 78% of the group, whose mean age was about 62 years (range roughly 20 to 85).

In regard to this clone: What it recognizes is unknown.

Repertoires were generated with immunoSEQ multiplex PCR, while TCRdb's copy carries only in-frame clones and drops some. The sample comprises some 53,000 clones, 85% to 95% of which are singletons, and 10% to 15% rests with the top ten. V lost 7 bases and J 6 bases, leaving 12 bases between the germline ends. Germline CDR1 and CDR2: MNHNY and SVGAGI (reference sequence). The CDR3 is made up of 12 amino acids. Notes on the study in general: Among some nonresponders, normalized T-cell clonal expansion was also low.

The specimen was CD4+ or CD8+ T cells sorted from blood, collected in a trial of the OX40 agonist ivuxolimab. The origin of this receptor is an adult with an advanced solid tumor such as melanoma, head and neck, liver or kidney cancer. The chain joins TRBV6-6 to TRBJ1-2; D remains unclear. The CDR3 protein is CASKEGGDGYTF. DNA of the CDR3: TGTGCCAGCAAGGAGGGCGGAGATGGCTACACCTTC.